This T cell receptor beta chain was found in a study of Ad26.COV2.S vaccination and SARS-CoV-2 variants. Background on the study: Participants got Ad26.COV2.S intramuscularly, once or twice 56 days apart.

The method was immunoSEQ multiplex PCR; TCRdb's version includes in-frame clones alone and lacks a portion of them. The sample records hundreds of thousands of clones, roughly nine tenths being singletons. Stated treatment: around 19 received Ad26.COV2.S at low or high dose, single or two shots; 5 received placebo; per-sample allocation not given. Vaccine and placebo recipients were sampled on day 63 after the first injection. This vaccine is an Ad26 vector that expresses the Wuhan-strain SARS-CoV-2 spike. The source material was peripheral blood, sampled in a trial of Ad26.COV2.S vaccine versus placebo. The sequence was collected from a person aged 18-60 years who received the Ad26.COV2.S COVID-19 vaccine or a placebo.

CDR3 sequence reads: CASSQHVGKGYEQYF. CDR3 sequence (DNA): TGTGCCAGCAGCCAACACGTAGGGAAGGGCTACGAGCAGTACTTC. V gene TRBV7-8 combines with J gene TRBJ2-7; D call uncertain. The CDR3 contains 15 residues. Germline V gives CDR1 SGHVS, CDR2 FQNEAQ. V was clipped by 5 bases and J by 3 bases, with 17 bases between them.